These 13 T cell receptor beta chains were all obtained from the same sample, sequenced in a study of T-cell reconstitution after alpha-beta-depleted transplantation in children. As it was prepared, the TCRbeta library received unique molecular identifiers. Using its own MiXCR run on the PCR reads, TCRdb lists one record per CDR3 protein. Among hundreds of thousands of distinct CDR3 sequences listed, about 9.5% were seen once. The specimen comprised PBMCs from the stem cell graft donor, sampled from the stem cell graft. Receptor source: a human donor who donated a stem cell graft to a child with acute lymphoblastic leukemia.

This clonotype has a count of ten or more. The chain is built from TRBV3-1 and TRBJ2-1; 9 nucleotides line up with TRBD2. The CDR3 covers 15 residues. V was pared by 3 bases and J by 6 bases, with 6 bases of the junction left unmatched. Germline V lookup: CDR1 LGHDT, CDR2 YNNKEL (reference sequence). Here the CDR3 reads CASSQASGMSNEQFF. CDR3 nucleotide sequence: TGTGCCAGCAGCCAGGCTAGCGGGATGAGCAATGAGCAGTTCTTC.

This clonotype was seen ten or more times. The V and J genes are TRBV5-1 and TRBJ1-4; TRBD1 matches at 8 bases. V was pared by 3 bases and J by 10 bases, with 8 bases of the junction left unmatched. Germline CDR1 is SGHRS and CDR2 is YFSETQ. This CDR3 comprises 14 residues. CDR3 sequence: CASSYRGDGGKLFF. DNA for the CDR3: TGCGCCAGCAGCTACAGGGGGGACGGCGGAAAACTGTTTTTT.

The CDR3: CASSAGLQETQYF. The CDR3 DNA follows: TGTGCCAGCAGCGCGGGACTTCAAGAGACCCAGTACTTC. The chain uses TRBV3-1 and TRBJ2-5; TRBD2 is a possible D gene (6 bases). This CDR3 has 13 amino acids. Trimming removed 5 bases at V and 2 bases at J, with 9 bases between. The germline gives CDR1 LGHDT, CDR2 YNNKEL (reference sequence).

The CDR3 loop is CASTYRNRGYTF. DNA for the CDR3: TGTGCCAGCACGTACCGTAATCGGGGCTACACCTTC. This sequence joins TRBV12-3 or TRBV12-4 and TRBJ1-2, with D unclear. This CDR3 contains 12 residues. Between the trimmed V and J ends, which lost 7 bases and 8 bases, there was a span of 14 bases.

The rearrangement uses TRBV12-3 or TRBV12-4 and TRBJ2-1, with 7 bases that match TRBD1. This CDR3 has 16 amino acids. J gave up 5 bases and V 6 bases, and 13 bases lay outside the gene matches. This chain's CDR3 is CASRNQQGLRNNEQFF. CDR3 sequence (DNA): TGTGCCAGCAGGAATCAACAGGGGTTGAGGAACAATGAGCAGTTCTTC.

Ten or more counts support this clonotype. J is TRBJ2-2 and V is TRBV3-1; D gene uncertain. The germline V gene has CDR1 LGHDT and CDR2 YNNKEL (reference sequence). The length of the CDR3 is 15 residues. V lost 3 bases and J lost 8, with 16 bases in between. The CDR3 is CASSQQIPTAGELFF. The CDR3 DNA reads as TGTGCCAGCAGCCAGCAAATACCAACAGCGGGGGAGCTGTTTTTT. The variable domain in full, with the rest retrieved from reference TRBV3-1 and TRBJ2-2, is DTAVSQTPKYLVTQMGNDKSIKCEQNLGHDTMYWYKQDSKKFLKIMFSYNNKELIINETVPNRFSPKSPDKAHLNLHINSLELGDSAVYFCASSQQIPTAGELFFGEGSRLTVL.

The table lists this clonotype with many counts. The chain couples TRBV10-2 to TRBJ2-1; no reliable D call. V was shortened by 4 bases and J by 6 bases, with 13 bases between the two germline ends. The CDR3 totals 14 residues. Germline lookup yields CDR1 WSHSY and CDR2 SAAADI. The CDR3 nucleotides are TGCGCCAGCAGTGTTCTAGGGTACGCCAATGAGCAGTTCTTC. Residues: CASSVLGYANEQFF.

The chain combines TRBV7-6 with TRBJ1-6, with 7 bases identical to TRBD1. Trimming took 5 bases from V and 4 from J; bases not matched to a gene: 2. This CDR3 contains 14 residues. Germline loops: CDR1 SGHVS, CDR2 FNYEAQ. The CDR3 protein is CASSPGQYNSPLHF. The CDR3 coding sequence is TGTGCCAGCAGCCCGGGACAGTATAATTCACCCCTCCACTTT.

This clonotype came up a few times. The chain links TRBV12-3 or TRBV12-4 to TRBJ2-7; D gene unclear. Trimming stripped 4 bases from V and 0 bases from J, with 16 bases between. The length of the CDR3 is 16 residues. In nucleotides, the CDR3 is TGTGCCAGCAGTTCGCACGGACGGACCAACTCCTACGAGCAGTACTTC. This codes for CASSSHGRTNSYEQYF.

The chain employs TRBV24-1 and TRBJ1-1; D is uncertain. Deletions cut 2 bases from V and 5 bases from J, with 11 bases between. Germline V gene data show CDR1 as KGHDR and CDR2 as SFDVKD. The CDR3 spans 14 residues. DNA of the CDR3: TGTGCCACCAGTGATTCTAAATGGGGAACTGAAGCTTTCTTT. As protein: CATSDSKWGTEAFF.

A few counts support this clonotype. The chain links TRBV20-1 to TRBJ2-7, with TRBD2 matching over 12 bases. V was pared by 0 bases and J by 1 base, with 10 bases of the junction left unmatched. Germline V CDR1 and CDR2: DFQATT, SNEGSKA (reference sequence). The CDR3 totals 18 residues. The CDR3 reads CSARDQLAGGVKSYEQYF. CDR3 in DNA: TGCAGTGCTAGAGATCAGCTAGCGGGGGGGGTTAAGTCCTACGAGCAGTACTTC.

The chain carries TRBV5-1 and TRBJ1-6; no clear D gene. The CDR3 extends over 15 amino acids. V lost 1 base to trimming and J lost 7 bases, with 12 bases between them. In germline, CDR1 is SGHRS, CDR2 YFSETQ. CDR3 in DNA: TGCGCCAGCAGCTTGATTGCGGTCGGCAATTCACCCCTCCACTTT. The encoded protein is CASSLIAVGNSPLHF.

This clonotype was detected many times. The genes are TRBV19 and TRBJ2-1; tentative D call: TRBD2 (5 bases). Per germline, CDR1 LNHDA and CDR2 SQIVND (reference sequence). V lost 1 base, J lost 3 bases, and 7 bases lay in between. The CDR3 sequence is 14 residues long. CDR3 sequence: CASSIVGVYNEQFF. CDR3 bases: TGTGCCAGTAGTATAGTCGGGGTCTACAATGAGCAGTTCTTC. Full variable domain (outside the CDR3, taken from reference TRBV19 and TRBJ2-1): DGGITQSPKYLFRKEGQNVTLSCEQNLNHDAMYWYRQDPGQGLRLIYYSQIVNDFQKGDIAEGYSVSREKKESFPLTVTSAQKNPTAFYLCASSIVGVYNEQFFGPGTRLTVL.